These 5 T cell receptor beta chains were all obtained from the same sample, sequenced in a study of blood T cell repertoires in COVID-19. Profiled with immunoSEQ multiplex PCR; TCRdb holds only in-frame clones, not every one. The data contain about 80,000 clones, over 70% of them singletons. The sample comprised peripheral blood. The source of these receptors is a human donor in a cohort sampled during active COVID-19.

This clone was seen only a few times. CDR3 in DNA: TGTGCCAGCAGCGGGGGACTAGCGGTTCACACAGATACGCAGTATTTT. Its protein product is CASSGGLAVHTDTQYF. The gene calls are TRBV7-9 and TRBJ2-3; 11 bases align to TRBD2. V dropped 5 bases and J dropped 2; count of bases not matched to a gene: 6. The CDR3 is 16 amino acids. The germline CDR1 and CDR2 sequences are SEHNR and FQNEAQ (reference sequence).

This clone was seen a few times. CDR3 protein: CASSPRSGRANEQFF. CDR3 sequence (DNA): TGTGCCAGTAGCCCCAGGAGCGGGAGGGCAAATGAGCAGTTCTTC. The rearrangement joins TRBV19 to TRBJ2-1; 10 nucleotides agree with TRBD2. The V gene's germline CDR1 is LNHDA and CDR2 SQIVND (reference sequence). Unmatched junction bases numbered 9, after V lost 6 bases and J lost 7 bases. The CDR3 has 15 amino acids.

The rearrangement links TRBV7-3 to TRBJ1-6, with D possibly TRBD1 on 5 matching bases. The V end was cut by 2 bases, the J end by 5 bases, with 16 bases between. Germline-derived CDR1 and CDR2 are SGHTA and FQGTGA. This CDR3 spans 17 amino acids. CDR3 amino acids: CASSLFSGTGDNSPLHF. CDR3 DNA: TGTGCCAGCAGCTTATTTTCCGGGACGGGAGATAATTCACCCCTCCACTTT. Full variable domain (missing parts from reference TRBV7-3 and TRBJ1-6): GAGVSQTPSNKVTEKGKYVELRCDPISGHTALYWYRQSLGQGPEFLIYFQGTGAADDSGLPNDRFFAVRPEGSVSTLKIQRTERGDSAVYLCASSLFSGTGDNSPLHFGNGTRLTVT.

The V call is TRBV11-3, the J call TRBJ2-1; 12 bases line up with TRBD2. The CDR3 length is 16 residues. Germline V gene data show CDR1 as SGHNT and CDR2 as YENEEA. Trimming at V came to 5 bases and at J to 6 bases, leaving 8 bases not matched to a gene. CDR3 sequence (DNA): TGTGCCAGCAGCGGACGACTAGCGGGAGAGAGCAATGAGCAGTTCTTC. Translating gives CASSGRLAGESNEQFF.

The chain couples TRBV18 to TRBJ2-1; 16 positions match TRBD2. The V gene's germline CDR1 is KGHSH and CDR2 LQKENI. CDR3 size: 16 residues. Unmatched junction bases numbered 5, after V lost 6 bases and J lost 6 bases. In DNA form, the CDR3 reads TGTGCCAGCTCCCCCGGGACTAGCGGGGGGGCCAATGAGCAGTTCTTC. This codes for CASSPGTSGGANEQFF.